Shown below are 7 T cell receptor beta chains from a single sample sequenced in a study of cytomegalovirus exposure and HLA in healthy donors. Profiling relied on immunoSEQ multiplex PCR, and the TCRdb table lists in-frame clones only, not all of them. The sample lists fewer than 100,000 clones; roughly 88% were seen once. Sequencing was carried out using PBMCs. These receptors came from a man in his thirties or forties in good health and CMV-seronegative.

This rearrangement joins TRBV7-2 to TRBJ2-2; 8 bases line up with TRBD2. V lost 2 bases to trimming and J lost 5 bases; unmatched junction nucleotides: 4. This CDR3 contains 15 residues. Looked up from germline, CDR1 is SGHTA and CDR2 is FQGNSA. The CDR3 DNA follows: TGTGCCAGCAGCTTAAACGGGGGGGAAACCGGGGAGCTGTTTTTT. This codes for CASSLNGGETGELFF.

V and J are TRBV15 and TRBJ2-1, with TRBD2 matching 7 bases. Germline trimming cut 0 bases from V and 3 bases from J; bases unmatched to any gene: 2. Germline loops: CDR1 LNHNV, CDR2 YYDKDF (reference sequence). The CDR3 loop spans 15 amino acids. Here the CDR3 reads CATSRDGGGYNEQFF. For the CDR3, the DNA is TGTGCCACCAGCAGAGATGGGGGGGGCTACAATGAGCAGTTCTTC. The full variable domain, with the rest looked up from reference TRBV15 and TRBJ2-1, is DAMVIQNPRYQVTQFGKPVTLSCSQTLNHNVMYWYQQKSSQAPKLLFHYYDKDFNNEADTPDNFQSRRPNTSFCFLDIRSPGLGDTAMYLCATSRDGGGYNEQFFGPGTRLTVL.

The CDR3 reads CASRPTGTGQSYEQYF. Written as DNA, the CDR3 is TGCGCCAGCAGGCCGACCGGGACAGGGCAATCCTACGAGCAGTACTTC. The chain has TRBV4-1 and TRBJ2-7, with TRBD1 matching 9 bases. V was clipped by 6 bases and J by 1 base; unmatched bases: 10. Germline V lookup: CDR1 MGHRA, CDR2 YSYEKL. The CDR3 consists of 16 residues.

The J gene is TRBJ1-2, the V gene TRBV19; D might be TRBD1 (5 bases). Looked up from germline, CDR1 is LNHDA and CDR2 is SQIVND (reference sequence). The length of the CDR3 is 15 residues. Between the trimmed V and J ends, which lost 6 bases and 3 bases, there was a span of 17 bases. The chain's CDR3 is CASSLWGSGDYGYTF. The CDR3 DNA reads TGTGCCAGTAGCCTCTGGGGGTCGGGGGACTATGGCTACACCTTC. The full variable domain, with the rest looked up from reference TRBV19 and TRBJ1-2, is DGGITQSPKYLFRKEGQNVTLSCEQNLNHDAMYWYRQDPGQGLRLIYYSQIVNDFQKGDIAEGYSVSREKKESFPLTVTSAQKNPTAFYLCASSLWGSGDYGYTFGSGTRLTVV.

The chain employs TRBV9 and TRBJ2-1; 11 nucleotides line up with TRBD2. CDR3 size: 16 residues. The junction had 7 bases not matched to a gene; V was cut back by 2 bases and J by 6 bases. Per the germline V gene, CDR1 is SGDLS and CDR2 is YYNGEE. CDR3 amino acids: CASSVLTSGAFNEQFF. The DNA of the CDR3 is TGTGCCAGCAGCGTTTTGACTAGCGGGGCTTTCAATGAGCAGTTCTTC.

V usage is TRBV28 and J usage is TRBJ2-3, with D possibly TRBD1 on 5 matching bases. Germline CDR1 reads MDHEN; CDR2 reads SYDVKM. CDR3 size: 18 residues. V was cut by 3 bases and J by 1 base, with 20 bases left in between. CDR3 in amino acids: CASSFPTTRQKRTDTQYF. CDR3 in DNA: TGTGCCAGCAGTTTCCCTACTACGCGACAGAAACGCACAGATACGCAGTATTTT.

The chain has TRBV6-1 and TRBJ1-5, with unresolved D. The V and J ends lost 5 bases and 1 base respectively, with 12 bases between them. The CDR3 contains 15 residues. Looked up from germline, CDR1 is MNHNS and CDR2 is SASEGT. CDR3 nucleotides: TGTGCCAGCAGTTCCAGGCAGGTCAGCAATCAGCCCCAGCATTTT. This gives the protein CASSSRQVSNQPQHF.